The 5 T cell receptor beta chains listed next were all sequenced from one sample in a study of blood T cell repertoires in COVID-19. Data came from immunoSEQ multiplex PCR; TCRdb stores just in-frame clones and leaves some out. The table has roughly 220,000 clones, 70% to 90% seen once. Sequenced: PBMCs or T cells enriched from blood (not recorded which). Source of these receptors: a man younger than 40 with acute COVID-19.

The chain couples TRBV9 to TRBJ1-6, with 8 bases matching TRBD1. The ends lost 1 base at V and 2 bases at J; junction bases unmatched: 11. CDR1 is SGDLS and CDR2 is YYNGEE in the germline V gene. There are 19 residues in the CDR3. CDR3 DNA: TGTGCCAGCAGCGTATCGACAGGGGACGTAGGGACCTATAATTCACCCCTCCACTTT. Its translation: CASSVSTGDVGTYNSPLHF. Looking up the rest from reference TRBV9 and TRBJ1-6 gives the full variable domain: DSGVTQTPKHLITATGQRVTLRCSPRSGDLSVYWYQQSLDQGLQFLIQYYNGEERAKGNILERFSAQQFPDLHSELNLSSLELGDSALYFCASSVSTGDVGTYNSPLHFGNGTRLTVT.

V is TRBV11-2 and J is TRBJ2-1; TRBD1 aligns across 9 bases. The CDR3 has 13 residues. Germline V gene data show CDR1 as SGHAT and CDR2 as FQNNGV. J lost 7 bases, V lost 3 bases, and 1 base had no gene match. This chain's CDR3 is CASSLTGGNEQFF. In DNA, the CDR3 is TGTGCCAGCAGCTTGACAGGGGGAAATGAGCAGTTCTTC.

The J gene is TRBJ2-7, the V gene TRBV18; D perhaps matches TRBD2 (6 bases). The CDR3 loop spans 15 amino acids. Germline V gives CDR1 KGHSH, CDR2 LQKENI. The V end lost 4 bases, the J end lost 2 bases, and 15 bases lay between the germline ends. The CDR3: CASSLSLAQTYEQYF. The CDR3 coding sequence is TGTGCCAGCTCACTCAGCCTAGCGCAAACCTACGAGCAGTACTTC.

The CDR3 is CASSSQGSPLHF. Here the CDR3 DNA reads TGTGCCAGCAGCTCTCAGGGGTCACCCCTCCACTTT. The chain uses TRBV7-9 and TRBJ1-6; a weak D match, TRBD1 (6 bases). Germline V gene data show CDR1 as SEHNR and CDR2 as FQNEAQ (reference sequence). V was clipped by 4 bases and J by 10 bases, with 8 bases between them. The CDR3 spans 12 residues. The variable domain in full, with the rest retrieved from reference TRBV7-9 and TRBJ1-6, is DTGVSQNPRHKITKRGQNVTFRCDPISEHNRLYWYRQTLGQGPEFLTYFQNEAQLEKSRLLSDRFSAERPKGSFSTLEIQRTEQGDSAMYLCASSSQGSPLHFGNGTRLTVT.

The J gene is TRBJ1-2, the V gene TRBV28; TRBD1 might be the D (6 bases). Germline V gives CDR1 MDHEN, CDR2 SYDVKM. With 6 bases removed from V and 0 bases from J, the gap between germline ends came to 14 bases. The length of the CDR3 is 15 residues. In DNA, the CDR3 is TGTGCCAGCAGAGAGTTGGACAGATCTAACTATGGCTACACCTTC. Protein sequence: CASRELDRSNYGYTF.